The present TCR beta chain was sequenced within a study of early T cells in non-severe SARS-CoV-2 infection. Study overall: Sequenced bulk RNA came from whole blood that was unsorted, and chains were unpaired.

Using its own MiXCR run on the 5' RACE reads, TCRdb lists one record per CDR3 protein. The table has approximately 35,000 distinct CDR3 sequences, over 4.5% seen once. The sample holds a few counts of this clonotype. V was pared by 0 bases and J by 1 base, with 7 bases between. Germline V lookup: CDR1 SGHRS, CDR2 YFSETQ. This CDR3 is 15 amino acids long. This receptor was identified in an adult who was a healthcare worker with PCR-confirmed SARS-CoV-2 infection or an uninfected control (not recorded which). V usage is TRBV5-1 and J usage is TRBJ2-2, with no clear D. Sequencing was carried out using whole blood. DNA for the CDR3: TGCGCCAGCAGCTTGGGTCCGATGAACACCGGGGAGCTGTTTTTT. Translation: CASSLGPMNTGELFF.